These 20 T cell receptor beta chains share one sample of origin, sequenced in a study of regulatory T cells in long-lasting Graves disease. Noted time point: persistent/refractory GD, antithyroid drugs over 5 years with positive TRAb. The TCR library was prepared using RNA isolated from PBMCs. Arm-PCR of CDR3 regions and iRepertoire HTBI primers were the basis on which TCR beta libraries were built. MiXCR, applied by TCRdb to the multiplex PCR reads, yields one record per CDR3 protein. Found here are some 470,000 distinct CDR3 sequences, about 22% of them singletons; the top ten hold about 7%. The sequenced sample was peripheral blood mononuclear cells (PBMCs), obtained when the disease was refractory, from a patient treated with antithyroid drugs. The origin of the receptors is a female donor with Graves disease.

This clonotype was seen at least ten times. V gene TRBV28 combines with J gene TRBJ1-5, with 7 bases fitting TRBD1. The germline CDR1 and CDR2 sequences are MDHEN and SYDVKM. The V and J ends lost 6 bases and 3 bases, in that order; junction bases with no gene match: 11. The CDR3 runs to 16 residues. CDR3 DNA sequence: TGTGCCAGCAGGAACACTCGGGACAGCATCAATCAGCCCCAGCATTTT. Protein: CASRNTRDSINQPQHF.

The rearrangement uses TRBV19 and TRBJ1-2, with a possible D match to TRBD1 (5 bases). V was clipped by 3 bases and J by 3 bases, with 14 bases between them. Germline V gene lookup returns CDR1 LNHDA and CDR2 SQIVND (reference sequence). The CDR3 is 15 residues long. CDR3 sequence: CASSIFGGGDYGYTF. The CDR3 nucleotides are TGTGCCAGTAGTATCTTCGGGGGAGGAGACTATGGCTACACCTTC. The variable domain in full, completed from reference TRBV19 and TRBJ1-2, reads DGGITQSPKYLFRKEGQNVTLSCEQNLNHDAMYWYRQDPGQGLRLIYYSQIVNDFQKGDIAEGYSVSREKKESFPLTVTSAQKNPTAFYLCASSIFGGGDYGYTFGSGTRLTVV.

The CDR3 bases are TGCGCCAGCAGCCAAGGGGTAGGCAGAGATAATGAAAAACTGTTTTTT. Encoded protein: CASSQGVGRDNEKLFF. This rearrangement joins TRBV4-3 to TRBJ1-4; no clear D gene. Germline V CDR1 and CDR2: LGHNA, YSLEER. CDR3 size: 16 residues. V dropped 1 base and J dropped 4 bases, with 13 bases sitting between them.

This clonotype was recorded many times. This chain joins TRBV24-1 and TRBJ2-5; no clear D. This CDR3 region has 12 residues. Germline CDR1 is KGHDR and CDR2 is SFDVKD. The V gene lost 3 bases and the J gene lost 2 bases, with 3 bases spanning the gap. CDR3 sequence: CATSDPQETQYF. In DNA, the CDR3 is TGTGCCACCAGTGATCCTCAAGAGACCCAGTACTTC.

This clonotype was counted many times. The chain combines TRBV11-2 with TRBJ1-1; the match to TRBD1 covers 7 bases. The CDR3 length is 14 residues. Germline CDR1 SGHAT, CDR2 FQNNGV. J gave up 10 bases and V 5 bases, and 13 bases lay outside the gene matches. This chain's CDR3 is CASSPRYGQARAFF. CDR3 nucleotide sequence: TGTGCCAGCAGCCCCCGTTACGGACAGGCTCGAGCTTTCTTT. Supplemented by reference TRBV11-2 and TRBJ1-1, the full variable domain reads EAGVAQSPRYKIIEKRQSVAFWCNPISGHATLYWYQQILGQGPKLLIQFQNNGVVDDSQLPKDRFSAERLKGVDSTLKIQPAKLEDSAVYLCASSPRYGQARAFFGQGTRLTVV.

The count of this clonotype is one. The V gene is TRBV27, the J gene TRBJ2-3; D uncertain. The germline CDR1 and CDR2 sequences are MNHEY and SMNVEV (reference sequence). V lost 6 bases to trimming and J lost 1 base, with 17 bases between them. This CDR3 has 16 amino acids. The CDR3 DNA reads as TGTGCCAGCAGACGCCCGTATAGTGGAGGCACAGATACGCAGTATTTT. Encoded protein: CASRRPYSGGTDTQYF.

The CDR3 here is CASSQEWTIAGELFF. CDR3 nucleotides: TGTGCCAGCAGCCAAGAATGGACCATCGCCGGGGAGCTGTTTTTT. This chain connects TRBV14 to TRBJ2-2; D ambiguous. Germline CDR1 SGHDN, CDR2 FVKESK. Trimming stripped 0 bases from V and 6 bases from J, with 11 bases between. There are 15 residues in the CDR3.

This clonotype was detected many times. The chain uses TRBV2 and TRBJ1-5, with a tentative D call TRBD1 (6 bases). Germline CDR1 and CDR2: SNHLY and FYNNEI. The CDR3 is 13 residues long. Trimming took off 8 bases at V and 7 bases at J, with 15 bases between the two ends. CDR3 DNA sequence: TGTGCCAGCCAAGGGGGGGGGGGGCAGCCCCAGCATTTT. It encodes CASQGGGGQPQHF.

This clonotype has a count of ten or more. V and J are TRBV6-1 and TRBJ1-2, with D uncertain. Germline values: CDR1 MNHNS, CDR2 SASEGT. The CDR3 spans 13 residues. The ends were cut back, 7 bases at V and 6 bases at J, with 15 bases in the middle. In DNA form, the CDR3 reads TGTGCCAGCAAGCCCGACACGGGCGATGGCTACACCTTC. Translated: CASKPDTGDGYTF.

CDR3 nucleotides: TGTGCCAGCAGCCAAGTGGGACTAGCGGGCGGGGAGCTGTTTTTT. This translates into CASSQVGLAGGELFF. The genes are TRBV12-3 or TRBV12-4 and TRBJ2-2; 12 bases align to TRBD2. The CDR3 spans 15 residues. Germline trimming cut 6 bases from V and 7 bases from J; bases unmatched to any gene: 6.

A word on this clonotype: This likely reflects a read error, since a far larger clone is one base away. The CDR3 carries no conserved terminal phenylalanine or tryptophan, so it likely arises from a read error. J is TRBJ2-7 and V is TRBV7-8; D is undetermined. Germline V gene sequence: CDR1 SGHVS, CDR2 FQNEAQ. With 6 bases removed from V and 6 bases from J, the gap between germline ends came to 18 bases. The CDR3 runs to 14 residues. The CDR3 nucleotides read TGTGCCAGCAGTGACTTGGATACAGCCGGCGAGCAGTACTGC. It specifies CASSDLDTAGEQYC.

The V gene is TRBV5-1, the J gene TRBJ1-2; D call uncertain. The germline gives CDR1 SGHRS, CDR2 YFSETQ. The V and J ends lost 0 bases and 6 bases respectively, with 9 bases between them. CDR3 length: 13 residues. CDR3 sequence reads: CASSLAGSDGYTF. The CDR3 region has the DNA TGCGCCAGCAGCTTGGCGGGGTCAGATGGCTACACCTTC.

CDR3 sequence: CASRKLAGEDTQYF. In DNA form, the CDR3 reads TGTGCCAGCAGAAAACTAGCGGGAGAAGATACGCAGTATTTT. This chain uses TRBV7-9 with TRBJ2-3; 11 nucleotides align to TRBD2. The CDR3 has 14 amino acids. V was pared by 6 bases and J by 5 bases, with 4 bases of the junction left unmatched. Germline-derived CDR1 and CDR2 are SEHNR and FQNEAQ (reference sequence).

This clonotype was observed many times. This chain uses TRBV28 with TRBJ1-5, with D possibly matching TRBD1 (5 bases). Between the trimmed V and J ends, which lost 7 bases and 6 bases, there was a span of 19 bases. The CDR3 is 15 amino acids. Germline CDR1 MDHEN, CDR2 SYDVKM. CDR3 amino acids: CASMPTRGGGQPQHF. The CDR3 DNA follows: TGTGCCAGCATGCCGACACGGGGGGGGGGTCAGCCCCAGCATTTT.

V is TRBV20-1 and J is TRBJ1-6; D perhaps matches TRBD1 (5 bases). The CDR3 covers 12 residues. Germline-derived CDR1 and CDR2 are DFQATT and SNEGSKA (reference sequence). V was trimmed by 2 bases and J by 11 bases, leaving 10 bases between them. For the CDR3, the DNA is TGCAGTGCTAGAAGTGGGGGGACACCCCTCCACTTT. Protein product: CSARSGGTPLHF.

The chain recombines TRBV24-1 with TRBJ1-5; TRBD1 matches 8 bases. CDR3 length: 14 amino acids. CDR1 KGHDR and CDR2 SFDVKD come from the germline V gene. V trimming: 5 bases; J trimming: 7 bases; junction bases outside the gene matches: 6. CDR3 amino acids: CATSAGQGSQPQHF. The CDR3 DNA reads TGTGCCACCAGTGCAGGACAGGGCAGCCAGCCCCAGCATTTT.

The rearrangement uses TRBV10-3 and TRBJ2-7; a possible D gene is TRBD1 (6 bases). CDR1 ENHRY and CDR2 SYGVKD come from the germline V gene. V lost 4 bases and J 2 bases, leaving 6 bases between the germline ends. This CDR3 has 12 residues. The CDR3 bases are TGTGCCATCAGTGGACAGGCCTACGAGCAGTACTTC. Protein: CAISGQAYEQYF.

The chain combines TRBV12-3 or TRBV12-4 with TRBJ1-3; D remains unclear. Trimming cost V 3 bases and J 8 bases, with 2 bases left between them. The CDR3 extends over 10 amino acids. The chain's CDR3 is CASSLDTIYF. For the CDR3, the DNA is TGTGCCAGCAGTTTGGACACCATATATTTT.

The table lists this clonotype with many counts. CDR3 sequence: CASSQNAQETQYF. The CDR3 DNA reads as TGTGCCAGCAGCCAGAACGCCCAAGAGACCCAGTACTTC. The rearrangement joins TRBV5-6 to TRBJ2-5, with D uncertain. V was shortened by 4 bases and J by 1 base, with 8 bases between the two germline ends. The germline V gene encodes CDR1 SGHDT and CDR2 YYEEEE. There are 13 residues in the CDR3.

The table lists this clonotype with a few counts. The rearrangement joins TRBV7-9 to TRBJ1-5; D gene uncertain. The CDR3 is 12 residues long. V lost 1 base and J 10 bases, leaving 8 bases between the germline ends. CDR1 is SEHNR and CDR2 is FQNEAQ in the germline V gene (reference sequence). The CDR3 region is CASSLGEDPQHF. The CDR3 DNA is TGTGCCAGCAGCTTAGGAGAGGACCCCCAGCATTTT. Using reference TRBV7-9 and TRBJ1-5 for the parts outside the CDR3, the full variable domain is DTGVSQNPRHKITKRGQNVTFRCDPISEHNRLYWYRQTLGQGPEFLTYFQNEAQLEKSRLLSDRFSAERPKGSFSTLEIQRTEQGDSAMYLCASSLGEDPQHFGDGTRLSIL.